This T cell receptor (beta chain) comes out of a study of T cell responses to AZD1222 COVID-19 vaccine. V was pared by 3 bases and J by 1 base, with 6 bases between. The CDR3 is 13 amino acids. The protocol was immunoSEQ multiplex PCR, while the TCRdb copy is restricted to in-frame clones and leaves out a portion. The sample yields over 100,000 clones, around nine tenths seen once. Concerning this clone itself: Other nucleotide sequences from this sample produce the same CDR3.

This specimen consisted of peripheral blood, obtained on day 0 of AZD1222 vaccination. The chain joins TRBV12-3 or TRBV12-4 to TRBJ1-1; no firm D call. This sequence was found in an adult in good health. The CDR3 sequence is CASSLKGNTEAFF. The CDR3 nucleotides read TGTGCCAGCAGTTTGAAGGGGAACACTGAAGCTTTCTTT.